This paragraph covers one T cell receptor beta chain sequence. Methods used by the authors: The authors estimated nucleated cell counts from reference gene primer amplification. Clones were sequenced by immunoSEQ multiplex PCR, and TCRdb holds only the in-frame ones, with some missing. From that table come the V and J calls and clone size; the DNA was used to work out D and trimming. In the table there are 350,000 to 450,000 clones, approximately 90% of which are singletons. Enrolled through a virtual design, the participants were between roughly 18 and 89 years of age and came from approximately 25 US areas. Cohort placement rested on clinical history that participants reported themselves. The sample belongs to a study of blood T cell repertoires in COVID-19. Study overall: Sample material is recorded as cDNA or gDNA derived from T cells, B-cell-depleted T cells, or PBMCs.

In germline, CDR1 is MDHEN, CDR2 SYDVKM. This CDR3 has 15 amino acids. The V gene end was trimmed by 6 bases and the J gene end by 3 bases; junction bases not matched to a gene: 9. Input material: PBMCs or T cells enriched from blood (not recorded which). This TCR was recovered from a woman aged 18 to 35 who had been exposed to COVID-19. The rearrangement uses TRBV28 and TRBJ2-7; 9 bases fit TRBD1. The CDR3 protein is CASSPTGTGFYEQYF. Here the CDR3 DNA reads TGTGCCAGCAGCCCAACCGGGACAGGGTTCTACGAGCAGTACTTC.